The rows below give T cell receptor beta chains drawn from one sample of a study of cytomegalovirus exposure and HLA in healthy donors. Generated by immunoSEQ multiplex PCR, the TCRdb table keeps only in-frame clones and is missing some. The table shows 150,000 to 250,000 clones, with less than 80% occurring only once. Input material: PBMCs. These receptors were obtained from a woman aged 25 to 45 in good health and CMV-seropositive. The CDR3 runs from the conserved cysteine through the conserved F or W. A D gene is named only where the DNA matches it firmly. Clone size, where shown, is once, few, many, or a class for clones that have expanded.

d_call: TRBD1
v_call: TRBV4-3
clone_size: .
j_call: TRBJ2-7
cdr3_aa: CASSSSGTGAYEQYF
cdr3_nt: TGCGCCAGCAGTTCTTCCGGGACAGGGGCCTACGAGCAGTACTTC

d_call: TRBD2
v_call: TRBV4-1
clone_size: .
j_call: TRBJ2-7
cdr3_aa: CASSQSGLAGAQEQYF
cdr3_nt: TGCGCCAGCAGCCAATCGGGGCTAGCGGGAGCTCAAGAGCAGTACTTC

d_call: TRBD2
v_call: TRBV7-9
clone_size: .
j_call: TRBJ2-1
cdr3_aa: CASSPGPVAGLLRHEQFF
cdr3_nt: TGTGCCAGCAGCCCAGGACCGGTAGCGGGGCTCTTAAGGCATGAGCAGTTCTTC

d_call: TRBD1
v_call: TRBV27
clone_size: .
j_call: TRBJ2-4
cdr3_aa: CASSSQGVAKNIQYF
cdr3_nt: TGTGCCAGCAGTTCTCAGGGGGTAGCCAAAAACATTCAGTACTTC

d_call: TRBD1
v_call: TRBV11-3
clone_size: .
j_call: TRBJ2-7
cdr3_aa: CASSAWTGNSYEQYF
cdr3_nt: TGTGCCAGCAGCGCCTGGACAGGGAACTCCTACGAGCAGTACTTC

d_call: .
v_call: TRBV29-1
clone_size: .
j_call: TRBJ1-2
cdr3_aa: CSVEDRKRRLNYGYTF
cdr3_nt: TGCAGCGTTGAAGATCGTAAGCGGCGTCTAAACTATGGCTACACCTTC

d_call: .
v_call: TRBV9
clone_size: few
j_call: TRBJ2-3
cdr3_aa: CASSGGLDQTDTQYF
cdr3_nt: TGTGCCAGCAGCGGCGGACTCGACCAAACAGATACGCAGTATTTT

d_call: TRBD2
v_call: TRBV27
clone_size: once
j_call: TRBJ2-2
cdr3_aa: CASSSHLLPSGRSNTGELFF
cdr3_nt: TGTGCCAGCAGTTCCCACCTACTCCCTAGCGGAAGATCGAACACCGGGGAGCTGTTTTTT

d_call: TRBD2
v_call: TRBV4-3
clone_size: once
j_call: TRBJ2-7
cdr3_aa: CASSQDLAGTSYEQYF
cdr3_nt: TGCGCCAGCAGCCAAGATTTAGCGGGGACCTCCTACGAGCAGTACTTC

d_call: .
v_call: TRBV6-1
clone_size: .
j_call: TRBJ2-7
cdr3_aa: CASSEYGGRGYEQYF
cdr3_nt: TGTGCCAGCAGTGAATACGGCGGCAGGGGCTACGAGCAGTACTTC

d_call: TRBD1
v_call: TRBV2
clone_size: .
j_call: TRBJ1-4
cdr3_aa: CASSEMGQGFEKLFF
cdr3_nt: TGTGCCAGCAGTGAAATGGGACAGGGTTTTGAAAAACTGTTTTTT

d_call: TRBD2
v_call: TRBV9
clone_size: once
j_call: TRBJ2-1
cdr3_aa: CASSVWGSGVNEQFF
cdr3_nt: TGTGCCAGCAGCGTATGGGGTAGCGGGGTCAATGAGCAGTTCTTC

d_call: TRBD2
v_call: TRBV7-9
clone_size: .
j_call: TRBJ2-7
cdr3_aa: CASSRRRTSGTPGEQYF
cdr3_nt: TGTGCCAGCAGCCGTCGTAGGACTAGCGGTACACCTGGCGAGCAGTACTTC

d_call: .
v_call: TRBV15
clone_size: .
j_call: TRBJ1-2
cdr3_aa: CATSRALKGDYTF
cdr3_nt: TGTGCCACCAGCAGAGCACTAAAAGGGGACTACACCTTC

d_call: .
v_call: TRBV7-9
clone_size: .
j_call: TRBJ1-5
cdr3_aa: CASSFFGTLNQPQHF
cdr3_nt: TGTGCCAGCAGCTTCTTCGGGACACTCAATCAGCCCCAGCATTTT

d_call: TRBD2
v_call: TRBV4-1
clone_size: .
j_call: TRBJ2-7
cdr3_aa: CASSRLGGGVSEQYF
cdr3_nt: TGCGCCAGCAGCCGATTGGGCGGGGGGGTTAGCGAGCAGTACTTC

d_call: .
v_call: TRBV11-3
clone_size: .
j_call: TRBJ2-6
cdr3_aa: CASSPHEAAGANVLTF
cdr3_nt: TGTGCCAGCAGCCCGCACGAGGCAGCTGGGGCCAACGTCCTGACTTTC

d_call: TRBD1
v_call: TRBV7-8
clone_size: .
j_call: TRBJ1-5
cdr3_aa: CASRPTGTGEWPQHF
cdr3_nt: TGTGCCAGCAGACCGACAGGGACAGGGGAATGGCCCCAGCATTTT

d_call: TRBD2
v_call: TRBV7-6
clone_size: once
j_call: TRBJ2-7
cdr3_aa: CASSLAASGSIHEQYF
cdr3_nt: TGTGCCAGCAGCTTAGCTGCTAGCGGGAGTATCCACGAGCAGTACTTC